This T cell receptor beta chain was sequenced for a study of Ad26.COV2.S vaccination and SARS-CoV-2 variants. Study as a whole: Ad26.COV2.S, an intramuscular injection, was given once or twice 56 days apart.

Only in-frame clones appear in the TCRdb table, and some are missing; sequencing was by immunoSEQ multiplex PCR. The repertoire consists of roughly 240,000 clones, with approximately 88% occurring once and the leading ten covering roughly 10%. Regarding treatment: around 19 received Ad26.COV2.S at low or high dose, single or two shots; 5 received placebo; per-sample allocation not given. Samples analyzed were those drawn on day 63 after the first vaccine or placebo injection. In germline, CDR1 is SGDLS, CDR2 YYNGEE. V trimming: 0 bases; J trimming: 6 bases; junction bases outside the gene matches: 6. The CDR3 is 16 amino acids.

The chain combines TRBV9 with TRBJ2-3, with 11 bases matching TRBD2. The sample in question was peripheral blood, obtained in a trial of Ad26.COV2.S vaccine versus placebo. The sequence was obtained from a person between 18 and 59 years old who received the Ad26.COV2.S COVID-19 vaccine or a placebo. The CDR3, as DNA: TGTGCCAGCAGCGTAGCTCCGCCTAGCGGGGGGGATACGCAGTATTTT. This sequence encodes CASSVAPPSGGDTQYF. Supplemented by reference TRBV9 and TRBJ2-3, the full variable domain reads DSGVTQTPKHLITATGQRVTLRCSPRSGDLSVYWYQQSLDQGLQFLIQYYNGEERAKGNILERFSAQQFPDLHSELNLSSLELGDSALYFCASSVAPPSGGDTQYFGPGTRLTVL.